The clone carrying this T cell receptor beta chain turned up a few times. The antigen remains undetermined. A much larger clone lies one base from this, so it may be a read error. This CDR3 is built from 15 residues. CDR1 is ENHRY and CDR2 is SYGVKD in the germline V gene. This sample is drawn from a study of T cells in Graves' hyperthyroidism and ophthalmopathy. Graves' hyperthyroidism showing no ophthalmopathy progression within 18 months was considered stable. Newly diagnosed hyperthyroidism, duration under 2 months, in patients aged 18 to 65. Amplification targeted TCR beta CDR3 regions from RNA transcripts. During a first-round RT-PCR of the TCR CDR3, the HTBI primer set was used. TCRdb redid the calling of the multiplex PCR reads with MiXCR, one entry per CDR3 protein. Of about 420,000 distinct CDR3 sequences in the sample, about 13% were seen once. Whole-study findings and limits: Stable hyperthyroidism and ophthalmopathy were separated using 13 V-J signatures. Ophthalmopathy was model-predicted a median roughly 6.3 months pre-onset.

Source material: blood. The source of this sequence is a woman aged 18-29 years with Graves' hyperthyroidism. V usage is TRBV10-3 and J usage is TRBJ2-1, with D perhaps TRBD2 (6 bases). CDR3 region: CALSVAGSIYNEQFF. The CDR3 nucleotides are TGTGCCCTCAGTGTGGCGGGATCGATCTACAATGAGCAGTTCTTC.